The 25 T cell receptor beta chains presented below share a single source sample, sequenced in a study of Graves' ophthalmopathy and Graves' hyperthyroidism. Amplifying from RNA transcripts, the study obtained TCR beta CDR3 regions. The workflow started with a first-round RT-PCR run with HTBI primers and then moved on to a second-round multiplex PCR. MiXCR, run by TCRdb on the multiplex PCR reads, gives a single entry per CDR3 protein. The sample shows hundreds of thousands of distinct CDR3 sequences, about a fifth of them seen only once. The sample was peripheral blood. Receptor source: a woman under 30 with stable Graves' hyperthyroidism. Some clones in this sample may be carry-over from other donors' samples.

This clonotype was seen ten or more times. This chain uses TRBV27 with TRBJ2-7; 8 bases are shared with TRBD2. V shed 0 bases, J shed 4 bases, and the junction held 8 bases outside the gene matches. The CDR3 contains 16 residues. Germline V gene sequence: CDR1 MNHEY, CDR2 SMNVEV (reference sequence). CDR3 bases: TGTGCCAGCAGTTTATCACTCGGGAGGGCCGGGTACGAGCAGTACTTC. Protein: CASSLSLGRAGYEQYF.

This clonotype was seen repeatedly, ten times or more. The gene calls are TRBV27 and TRBJ1-1, with D uncertain. Germline V CDR1 and CDR2: MNHEY, SMNVEV (reference sequence). V was cut by 6 bases and J by 1 base, with 21 bases left in between. CDR3 length equals 17 residues. The CDR3 nucleotides read TGTGCCAGCAGACGAGTCCCTCTACGGGGAAAGAACACTGAAGCTTTCTTT. This translates into CASRRVPLRGKNTEAFF.

This clonotype was seen more than once but under ten times. The chain carries TRBV28 and TRBJ1-2; no firm D call. This CDR3 spans 12 amino acids. V lost 3 bases to trimming and J lost 8 bases, with 10 bases between them. In germline, CDR1 is MDHEN, CDR2 SYDVKM. The CDR3 sequence: CASSLRYDGYTF. DNA for the CDR3: TGTGCCAGCAGTTTGAGATATGACGGCTACACCTTC.

This clonotype appeared many times. The chain couples TRBV6-1 to TRBJ1-2; a weak D match, TRBD1 (5 bases). Trimming removed 2 bases at V and 2 bases at J, with 12 bases between. The length of the CDR3 is 15 residues. CDR1 is MNHNS, CDR2 SASEGT, per germline. CDR3 loop: CASSESRTKNYGYTF. Written as DNA, the CDR3 is TGTGCCAGCAGTGAATCCCGGACAAAAAACTATGGCTACACCTTC.

This clonotype was recorded at least ten times. The rearrangement links TRBV20-1 to TRBJ1-2, with 12 bases identical to TRBD1. The germline V gene has CDR1 DFQATT and CDR2 SNEGSKA (reference sequence). The CDR3 contains 15 residues. Trimming cost V 3 bases and J 0 bases; bases outside gene matches: 2. CDR3: CSARGQGAPNYGYTF. CDR3 in DNA: TGCAGTGCTAGGGGACAGGGGGCTCCTAACTATGGCTACACCTTC.

This clonotype appeared many times. The chain carries TRBV6-2 or TRBV6-3 and TRBJ2-2; perhaps TRBD1 as D (6 bases). V gave up 6 bases and J gave up 5 bases, with 16 bases separating them. Germline values: CDR1 MNHEY, CDR2 SVGEGT. The CDR3 sequence is 15 residues long. Here the CDR3 reads CASSNRALGTGELFF. The CDR3 DNA is TGTGCCAGCAGCAACAGGGCTCTGGGAACCGGGGAGCTGTTTTTT.

The CDR3 sequence is CASSLEDRGLGYTF. The CDR3 DNA reads as TGTGCCAGCAGCTTAGAGGACAGGGGTTTAGGCTACACCTTC. V usage is TRBV11-2 and J usage is TRBJ1-2, with 9 bases identical to TRBD1. The CDR3 has 14 residues. The germline gives CDR1 SGHAT, CDR2 FQNNGV. With V trimmed by 0 bases and J by 8 bases, 4 bases remained unmatched.

The sample holds many counts of this clonotype. This chain uses TRBV2 with TRBJ2-6; TRBD1 might be the D (6 bases). Germline V gene data show CDR1 as SNHLY and CDR2 as FYNNEI. V was trimmed by 5 bases and J by 1 base, leaving 9 bases between them. CDR3 length: 15 residues. The CDR3 loop is CASSRTDSGANVLTF. CDR3 coding DNA: TGTGCCAGCAGTCGGACAGATTCTGGGGCCAACGTCCTGACTTTC.

This clonotype was found a few times. The rearrangement uses TRBV27 and TRBJ1-2; unclear D gene. Germline loops: CDR1 MNHEY, CDR2 SMNVEV (reference sequence). With 5 bases removed from V and 3 bases from J, the gap between germline ends came to 4 bases. The CDR3 is 11 residues long. CDR3 in DNA: TGTGCCAGCAGTCCCTACTATGGCTACACCTTC. It yields the protein CASSPYYGYTF.

The chain links TRBV13 to TRBJ1-1, with D perhaps matching TRBD1 (6 bases). V lost 3 bases to trimming and J lost 0 bases, with 14 bases between them. The CDR3 totals 16 residues. CDR1 and CDR2 from the germline V gene are PRHDT and FYEKMQ (reference sequence). As DNA, the CDR3 is TGTGCCAGCAGCTTTGGGGGCCTAACAGTGAACACTGAAGCTTTCTTT. This translates into CASSFGGLTVNTEAFF. The full variable domain, rest sourced from reference TRBV13 and TRBJ1-1, is AAGVIQSPRHLIKEKRETATLKCYPIPRHDTVYWYQQGPGQDPQFLISFYEKMQSDKGSIPDRFSAQQFSDYHSELNMSSLELGDSALYFCASSFGGLTVNTEAFFGQGTRLTVV.

The V call is TRBV24-1, the J call TRBJ2-5, with D possibly being TRBD1 (7 bases). The CDR3 loop spans 13 amino acids. Germline V gene data show CDR1 as KGHDR and CDR2 as SFDVKD. V was clipped by 7 bases and J by 5 bases, with 13 bases between them. CDR3 bases: TGTGCCACCAGGAGGACAGGAGGGGAGACCCAGTACTTC. Protein sequence: CATRRTGGETQYF.

This clonotype was seen at least ten times. The V call is TRBV11-2, the J call TRBJ2-4, with TRBD1 matching over 11 bases. Germline V CDR1 and CDR2: SGHAT, FQNNGV. V shed 0 bases and J 8 bases; nucleotides not matched to a gene: 9. This CDR3 is built from 17 residues. The CDR3 here is CASSLELGQGARDIQYF. The CDR3 coding sequence is TGTGCCAGCAGCTTAGAGCTTGGACAGGGGGCTAGGGACATTCAGTACTTC.

In this sample, this clonotype turned up once. The chain carries TRBV27 and TRBJ2-7; 8 bases match TRBD1. The trim removed 6 bases at V and 3 bases at J, leaving 10 bases unmatched. The CDR3 totals 15 residues. Germline assignment: CDR1 MNHEY and CDR2 SMNVEV (reference sequence). The CDR3 spells CASSIGQGAFYEQYF. CDR3 DNA sequence: TGTGCCAGCAGCATCGGGCAGGGGGCATTCTACGAGCAGTACTTC.

The J gene is TRBJ2-2, the V gene TRBV6-1; D is unresolved. CDR1 MNHNS and CDR2 SASEGT come from the germline V gene. The CDR3 consists of 14 residues. V lost 8 bases, J lost 1 base, and 11 bases lay in between. The CDR3 bases are TGTGCCAGCGGTGGGGTAATGAACACCGGGGAGCTGTTTTTT. Its protein product is CASGGVMNTGELFF.

There are many counts of this clonotype. The chain is built from TRBV15 and TRBJ1-6, with D perhaps matching TRBD1 (5 bases). CDR3 length: 12 amino acids. Trimming took 0 bases from V and 15 from J, leaving 9 bases between them. CDR1 is LNHNV and CDR2 is YYDKDF in the germline V gene (reference sequence). The CDR3 spells CATSRDRARLHF. The CDR3 DNA reads TGTGCCACCAGCAGAGACAGGGCTCGCCTCCACTTT.

The chain recombines TRBV6-2 or TRBV6-3 with TRBJ1-1; weak D call: TRBD1 (5 bases). The CDR3 spans 16 residues. Trimming left V 2 bases short and J 4 bases short, with 17 bases between. The V gene's germline CDR1 is MNHEY and CDR2 SVGEGT. Written as DNA, the CDR3 is TGTGCCAGCAGTTACGGAAGGTTAAGGGGTAGCACTGAAGCTTTCTTT. Translating gives CASSYGRLRGSTEAFF.

This clonotype has ten or more counts. The CDR3 DNA reads as TGTGCCAGCAGGTCGGCAGGACCTCCTACCGAGCAGTACTTC. This translates into CASRSAGPPTEQYF. The V and J genes are TRBV6-5 and TRBJ2-7; D gene uncertain. Germline V CDR1 and CDR2: MNHEY, SVGAGI. With 6 bases removed from V and 6 bases from J, the gap between germline ends came to 18 bases. The CDR3 totals 14 residues.

This clonotype was seen repeatedly, ten times or more. The chain links TRBV4-1 to TRBJ1-6; unclear D gene. The germline CDR1 and CDR2 sequences are MGHRA and YSYEKL. The V end was cut by 3 bases, the J end by 8 bases, with 8 bases between. The CDR3 contains 13 residues. As DNA, the CDR3 is TGCGCCAGCAGCCAGTCTACAGATTCACCCCTCCACTTT. It yields the protein CASSQSTDSPLHF.

This clonotype occurred many times. The gene calls are TRBV12-3 or TRBV12-4 and TRBJ1-2; D not certain. V shed 3 bases and J shed 7 bases, with 12 bases lying between them. The CDR3 loop spans 13 amino acids. Here the CDR3 DNA reads TGTGCCAGCAGTTTTAATCCTCGTTCTGGCTACACCTTC. This codes for CASSFNPRSGYTF.

V usage is TRBV6-2 or TRBV6-3 and J usage is TRBJ1-2; a weak D match, TRBD1 (6 bases). CDR3 length: 13 residues. With 5 bases removed from V and 4 bases from J, the gap between germline ends came to 11 bases. Germline V gives CDR1 MNHEY, CDR2 SVGEGT. CDR3 sequence reads: CASSRQVGYGYTF. CDR3 coding DNA: TGTGCCAGCAGTCGACAGGTTGGCTATGGCTACACCTTC.

This clonotype was detected ten times or more. V gene TRBV6-1 combines with J gene TRBJ2-5; 8 bases agree with TRBD1. The CDR3 length is 14 residues. Germline V gene lookup returns CDR1 MNHNS and CDR2 SASEGT. With 7 bases clipped from V and 5 bases from J, the junction kept 9 bases outside the gene matches. Here the CDR3 reads CASTQRDRFETQYF. DNA of the CDR3: TGTGCCAGCACTCAAAGGGACAGGTTCGAGACCCAGTACTTC.

This clonotype was seen only a few times. The CDR3 is CASSPSLGGNEQYF. CDR3 in DNA: TGTGCCAGCAGCCCATCCCTGGGCGGGAACGAGCAGTACTTC. The chain employs TRBV7-9 and TRBJ2-7; D is possibly TRBD2 (6 bases). The CDR3 loop spans 14 amino acids. CDR1 is SEHNR, CDR2 FQNEAQ, per germline (reference sequence). V was shortened by 5 bases and J by 5 bases, with 16 bases between the two germline ends. Supplemented by reference TRBV7-9 and TRBJ2-7, the full variable domain reads DTGVSQNPRHKITKRGQNVTFRCDPISEHNRLYWYRQTLGQGPEFLTYFQNEAQLEKSRLLSDRFSAERPKGSFSTLEIQRTEQGDSAMYLCASSPSLGGNEQYFGPGTRLTVT.

This clonotype was counted a few times. This sequence joins TRBV27 and TRBJ1-1, with D unresolved. Trimming left V 6 bases short and J 4 bases short, with 12 bases between. Germline CDR1 is MNHEY and CDR2 is SMNVEV (reference sequence). The length of the CDR3 is 13 residues. The CDR3 spells CASRKATGTEAFF. The CDR3 DNA sequence: TGTGCCAGCAGGAAGGCCACGGGCACTGAAGCTTTCTTT.

The chain carries TRBV28 and TRBJ1-2, with D tentatively TRBD1 (6 bases). The CDR3 loop spans 14 amino acids. Trimming stripped 3 bases from V and 5 bases from J, with 13 bases between. Germline V gene sequence: CDR1 MDHEN, CDR2 SYDVKM. CDR3: CASSLGGAAYGYTF. The CDR3 DNA sequence: TGTGCCAGCAGTTTGGGGGGGGCCGCTTATGGCTACACCTTC.

This clonotype was observed many times. The V call is TRBV6-1, the J call TRBJ1-2; TRBD1 aligns across 11 bases. The length of the CDR3 is 14 residues. The junction had 8 bases not matched to a gene; V was cut back by 7 bases and J by 7 bases. Germline CDR1 MNHNS, CDR2 SASEGT. The CDR3 nucleotides are TGTGCCAGCACCAATGGACAGGGGGCACGTGGCTACACCTTC. This translates into CASTNGQGARGYTF.